These 4 T cell receptor beta chains originate from one sample sequenced in a study of control samples from healthy donors and cancer patients. Repertoires were generated with immunoSEQ multiplex PCR, while TCRdb's copy carries only in-frame clones and drops some. The sample contains 140,000 to 150,000 clones, around 90% of which appear only once. The material sequenced was blood. These receptors all come from a man aged 25 to 45 in good health.

The chain recombines TRBV7-2 with TRBJ1-1; D unresolved. The CDR3 consists of 12 residues. The ends were cut back, 5 bases at V and 5 bases at J, with 9 bases in the middle. The germline V gene has CDR1 SGHTA and CDR2 FQGNSA. The CDR3 region is CASSLGLTEAFF. The CDR3 DNA sequence: TGTGCCAGCAGCCTAGGGTTGACTGAAGCTTTCTTT.

The CDR3 sequence: CATSDLPGQATSGSSTDTQYF. DNA of the CDR3: TGTGCCACCAGTGACCTCCCCGGGCAGGCGACTAGCGGATCTAGCACAGATACGCAGTATTTT. The V and J genes are TRBV24-1 and TRBJ2-3; TRBD2 aligns across 9 bases. Germline CDR1 is KGHDR and CDR2 is SFDVKD. The CDR3 loop spans 21 amino acids. V lost 4 bases, J lost 0 bases, and 19 bases stayed unmatched.

The chain uses TRBV28 and TRBJ2-2, with 10 bases matching TRBD2. The CDR3 extends over 19 amino acids. J gave up 5 bases and V 5 bases, and 17 bases lay outside the gene matches. From germline, CDR1 is MDHEN and CDR2 SYDVKM. The CDR3 loop is CASSIPGMASGRHTGELFF. The CDR3 DNA reads TGTGCCAGCAGTATTCCGGGTATGGCTAGCGGGAGACATACCGGGGAGCTGTTTTTT.

V gene TRBV18 combines with J gene TRBJ2-4; maybe TRBD1 (8 bases). Deletions cut 1 base from V and 3 bases from J, with 34 bases between. The CDR3 is 23 residues long. Germline assignment: CDR1 KGHSH and CDR2 LQKENI. Here the CDR3 DNA reads TGTGCCAGCTCACCACGGGTGGGAGACAGGGGTCACGATAAAGCGGGAAGCAAAAACATTCAGTACTTC. This sequence encodes CASSPRVGDRGHDKAGSKNIQYF.